This TCR beta chain was observed in a study of CD8+ T cells in alopecia areata. Study information: Patients in the treated group were given tofacitinib by mouth, 5 to 10 mg twice a day.

Germline assignment: CDR1 SGHRS and CDR2 YFSETQ. Deletions cut 6 bases from V and 3 bases from J, with 16 bases between. This CDR3 region has 14 residues. Worth noting for this clone: Its cognate antigen is unknown.

Findings and caveats of the study: Greater clonality was observed in lesional scalp samples, especially alopecia totalis/universalis, versus normal scalp. Scalp clonality and expanded CD8+ clones among the top 100 fell significantly with tofacitinib.

RNA extraction and reverse transcription yielded cDNA as sequencing template. Using immunoSEQ multiplex PCR, the repertoire was profiled, and TCRdb retains in-frame clones only, with some absent. The table lists 100,000 to 120,000 clones, around 54% of them singletons, with about 3.3% in the top ten. This sample's treatment: oral pan-JAK inhibitor, 5-10 mg twice daily. Alopecia areata patients provided lesional scalp punch biopsies and peripheral blood. The sample was CD4+ T cells sorted from blood, taken at week 24, from a patient treated with tofacitinib. The sequence came from a human donor with alopecia areata. The chain links TRBV5-1 to TRBJ2-7; tentative D call: TRBD2 (6 bases). CDR3: CASTPGDPRYEQYF. CDR3 DNA: TGCGCCAGCACTCCGGGGGATCCCCGCTACGAGCAGTACTTC.